Listed below are T cell receptor beta chains from one sample, sequenced in a study of regulatory T cells in long-lasting Graves disease. TCRdb called the multiplex PCR reads again in MiXCR, with one record for every CDR3 protein. This repertoire shows around 430,000 distinct CDR3 sequences, approximately 23% found once; its top ten account for 13%. The sequenced sample was peripheral blood mononuclear cells (PBMCs), obtained when the disease was refractory, from a patient treated with antithyroid drugs. These receptors all come from a female donor with Graves disease. CDR3s include the opening cysteine and the closing phenylalanine or tryptophan. A D gene is named only where the DNA matches it firmly. A clone size is listed for some rows: how often the clone was seen (once, few, many), or a class if it is expanded.

j_call d_call v_call clone_size cdr3_nt cdr3_aa
TRBJ2-7 TRBD1 TRBV20-1 - TGCAGTGCTAGGGGAAACAGGGGGGACTACGAGCAGTACTTC CSARGNRGDYEQYF
TRBJ2-7 TRBD1 TRBV6-1 many TGTGCCAGCACCACCTTGTTCCGGGACAGTACGTCCGAGCAGTACTTC CASTTLFRDSTSEQYF
TRBJ2-1 TRBD2 TRBV2 many TGTGCCAGCAGTGAAAGTAGCGGGAGAGGGCATGAGCAGTTCTTC CASSESSGRGHEQFF
TRBJ2-7 TRBD2 TRBV10-3 - TGTGCCATCCGGGGCGGGAGGGCCACAAACGAGCAGTACTTC CAIRGGRATNEQYF
TRBJ1-2 - TRBV11-3 many TGTGCCAGCAGCGGTACGGGGAAACACGAAGGCTACACCTTC CASSGTGKHEGYTF
TRBJ1-5 TRBD1 TRBV2 many TGTGCCAGCAGGGGACAGGGCAATCAGCCCCAGCATTTT CASRGQGNQPQHF
TRBJ2-7 - TRBV29-1 few TGCAGCGTTGGAGGGGACATAGGGATCAACGAGCAGTACTTC CSVGGDIGINEQYF
TRBJ2-1 TRBD2 TRBV11-2 many TGTGCCAGCAGCCCTACTAGCGGGAGGGGCAATGAGCAGTTCTTC CASSPTSGRGNEQFF
TRBJ1-2 TRBD1 TRBV28 - TGTGCCAGCCGCGGCAGGGGGCTCGGCCCCCCAACCCCCTACACCTTC CASRGRGLGPPTPYTF
TRBJ2-2 - TRBV25-1 few TGTGCCAGCAGTGACGAGGGGGCGAACACCGGGGAGCTGTTTTTT CASSDEGANTGELFF